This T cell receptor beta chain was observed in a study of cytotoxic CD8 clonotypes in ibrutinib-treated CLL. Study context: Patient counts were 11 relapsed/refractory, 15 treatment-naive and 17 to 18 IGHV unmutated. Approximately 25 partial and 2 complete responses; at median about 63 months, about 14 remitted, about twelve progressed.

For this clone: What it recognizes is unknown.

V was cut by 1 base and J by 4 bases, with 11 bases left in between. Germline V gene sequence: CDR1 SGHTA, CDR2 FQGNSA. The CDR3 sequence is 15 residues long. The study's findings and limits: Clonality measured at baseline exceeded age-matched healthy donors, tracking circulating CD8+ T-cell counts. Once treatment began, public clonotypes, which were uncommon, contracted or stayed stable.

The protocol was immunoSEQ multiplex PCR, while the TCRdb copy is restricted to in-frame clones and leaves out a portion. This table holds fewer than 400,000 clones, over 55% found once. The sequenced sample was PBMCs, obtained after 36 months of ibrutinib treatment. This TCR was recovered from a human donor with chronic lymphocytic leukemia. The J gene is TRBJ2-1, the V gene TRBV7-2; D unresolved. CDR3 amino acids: CASSLETNPYNEQFF. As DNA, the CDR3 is TGTGCCAGCAGCTTAGAGACCAACCCTTACAATGAGCAGTTCTTC. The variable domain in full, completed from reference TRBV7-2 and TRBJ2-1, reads GAGVSQSPSNKVTEKGKDVELRCDPISGHTALYWYRQSLGQGLEFLIYFQGNSAPDKSGLPSDRFSAERTGGSVSTLTIQRTQQEDSAVYLCASSLETNPYNEQFFGPGTRLTVL.